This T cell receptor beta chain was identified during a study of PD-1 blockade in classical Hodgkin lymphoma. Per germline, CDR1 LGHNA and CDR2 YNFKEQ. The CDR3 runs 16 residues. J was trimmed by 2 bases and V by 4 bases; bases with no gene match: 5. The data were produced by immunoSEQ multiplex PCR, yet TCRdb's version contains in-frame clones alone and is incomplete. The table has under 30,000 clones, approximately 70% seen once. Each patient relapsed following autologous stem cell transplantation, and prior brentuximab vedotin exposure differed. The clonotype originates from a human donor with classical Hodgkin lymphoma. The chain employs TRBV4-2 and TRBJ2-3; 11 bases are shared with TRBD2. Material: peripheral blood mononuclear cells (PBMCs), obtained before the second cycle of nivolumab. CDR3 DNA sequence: TGTGCCAGCAGCCTTGGGACTAGCGGATTCACAGATACGCAGTATTTT. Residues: CASSLGTSGFTDTQYF.